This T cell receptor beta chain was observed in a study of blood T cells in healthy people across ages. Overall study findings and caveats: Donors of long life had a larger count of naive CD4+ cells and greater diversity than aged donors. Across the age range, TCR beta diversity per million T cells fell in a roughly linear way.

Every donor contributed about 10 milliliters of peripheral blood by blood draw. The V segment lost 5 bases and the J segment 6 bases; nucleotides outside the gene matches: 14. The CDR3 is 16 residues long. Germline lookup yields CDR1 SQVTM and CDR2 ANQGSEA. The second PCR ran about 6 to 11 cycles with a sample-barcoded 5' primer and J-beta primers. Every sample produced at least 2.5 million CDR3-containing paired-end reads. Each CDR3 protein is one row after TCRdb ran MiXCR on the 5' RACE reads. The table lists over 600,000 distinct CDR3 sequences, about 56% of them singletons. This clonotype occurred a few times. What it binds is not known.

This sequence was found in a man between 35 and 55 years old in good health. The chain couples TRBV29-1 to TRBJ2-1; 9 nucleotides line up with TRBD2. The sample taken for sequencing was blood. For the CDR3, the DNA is TGCAGCGTTCTAAAGGCGGGAGGGCCCTCTAGCAATGAGCAGTTCTTC. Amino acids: CSVLKAGGPSSNEQFF.